These 29 T cell receptor beta chains share one sample of origin, sequenced in a study of cytomegalovirus exposure and HLA in healthy donors (dated by TCRdb to the late 2010s). The library was obtained by the immunoSEQ multiplex PCR assay. For the multiplex PCR, a mixture combining 60 forward primers for TCR Vbeta segments and 13 reverse primers for TCR Jbeta segments was used. Not all clones reach the TCRdb copy of this immuneACCESS table, which keeps in-frame sequences only. Checked studies attribute under half of the gap to unresolved V genes and leave the rest unexplained. This sample is represented by approximately 200,000 clones; approximately 79% of them were singletons. The ten top clones hold 1.5% to 2% of the sample. The specimen was PBMCs. These receptors were taken from a man younger than 35 in good health and CMV-seronegative.

The chain combines TRBV4-2 with TRBJ1-1, with 7 positions matching TRBD1. V lost 0 bases to trimming and J lost 0 bases; unmatched junction nucleotides: 4. The CDR3 has 16 amino acids. Germline V gene sequence: CDR1 LGHNA, CDR2 YNFKEQ. The CDR3 nucleotides read TGTGCCAGCAGCCAAGATGAAGGACAGGTGAACACTGAAGCTTTCTTT. It yields the protein CASSQDEGQVNTEAFF.

The chain employs TRBV6-1 and TRBJ2-5; D possibly corresponds to TRBD1 (6 bases). Germline-derived CDR1 and CDR2 are MNHNS and SASEGT. The CDR3 is made up of 15 amino acids. With 1 base removed from V and 1 base from J, the gap between germline ends came to 10 bases. The CDR3: CASSEGTVAQETQYF. In DNA, the CDR3 is TGTGCCAGCAGTGAAGGGACAGTCGCCCAAGAGACCCAGTACTTC.

The chain is built from TRBV5-1 and TRBJ2-1; D perhaps matches TRBD1 (6 bases). The germline V gene has CDR1 SGHRS and CDR2 YFSETQ. V lost 4 bases to trimming and J lost 9 bases, with 17 bases between them. The CDR3 runs 14 residues. The CDR3 is CASSHGQSLVEQFF. In nucleotides, the CDR3 is TGCGCCAGCAGCCACGGACAGAGTTTAGTTGAGCAGTTCTTC.

V is TRBV5-5 and J is TRBJ2-7, with 8 bases that match TRBD2. Germline CDR1 SGHKS, CDR2 YYEKEE (reference sequence). Germline trimming cut 3 bases from V and 4 bases from J; bases unmatched to any gene: 15. The CDR3 extends over 17 amino acids. CDR3 residues: CASSSPPRGGPSYEQYF. The CDR3 DNA reads TGTGCCAGCAGCTCGCCTCCACGCGGGGGGCCTTCATACGAGCAGTACTTC.

The chain joins TRBV2 to TRBJ2-5; weak D call: TRBD2 (6 bases). CDR1 SNHLY and CDR2 FYNNEI come from the germline V gene. V dropped 10 bases and J dropped 10 bases, with 16 bases sitting between them. The CDR3 totals 11 residues. The CDR3 here is CATGDLIRQYF. Here the CDR3 DNA reads TGTGCCACCGGGGACTTAATCCGCCAGTACTTC. Complete variable domain (other parts from reference TRBV2 and TRBJ2-5): EPEVTQTPSHQVTQMGQEVILRCVPISNHLYFYWYRQILGQKVEFLVSFYNNEISEKSEIFDDQFSVERPDGSNFTLKIRSTKLEDSAMYFCATGDLIRQYFGPGTRLLVL.

V usage is TRBV7-9 and J usage is TRBJ1-5; the match to TRBD1 covers 9 bases. CDR3 size: 15 residues. With V trimmed by 4 bases and J by 9 bases, 10 bases remained unmatched. In germline, CDR1 is SEHNR, CDR2 FQNEAQ (reference sequence). DNA for the CDR3: TGTGCCAGCAGCTGGACAGGGGATAAGAGATCGCCCCAGCATTTT. Its protein is CASSWTGDKRSPQHF.

The chain couples TRBV9 to TRBJ2-5, with D maybe TRBD2 (5 bases). Deletions cut 2 bases from V and 7 bases from J, with 15 bases between. Germline V gene lookup returns CDR1 SGDLS and CDR2 YYNGEE. This CDR3 comprises 14 residues. The DNA for the CDR3 is TGTGCCAGCAGCGTGGCCAGCGGCCCGGGGACCCAGTACTTC. The encoded protein is CASSVASGPGTQYF.

The rearrangement uses TRBV5-1 and TRBJ2-3; 10 bases are a match to TRBD2. Germline trimming cut 2 bases from V and 3 bases from J; bases unmatched to any gene: 3. Germline V gene lookup returns CDR1 SGHRS and CDR2 YFSETQ. The CDR3 sequence is 15 residues long. The CDR3 sequence: CASSLGAGGTDTQYF. CDR3 nucleotides: TGCGCCAGCAGCTTAGGAGCGGGGGGGACAGATACGCAGTATTTT. The entire variable domain, with the rest obtained from reference TRBV5-1 and TRBJ2-3, is as follows: KAGVTQTPRYLIKTRGQQVTLSCSPISGHRSVSWYQQTPGQGLQFLFEYFSETQRNKGNFPGRFSGRQFSNSRSEMNVSTLELGDSALYLCASSLGAGGTDTQYFGPGTRLTVL.

This clone occurred a few times. The genes are TRBV7-9 and TRBJ2-5, with D possibly TRBD1 on 6 matching bases. Trimming left V 5 bases short and J 4 bases short, with 14 bases between. Germline CDR1 and CDR2: SEHNR and FQNEAQ (reference sequence). This CDR3 contains 14 residues. The chain's CDR3 is CASSPRGSPETQYF. CDR3 nucleotides: TGTGCCAGCAGCCCCAGGGGCAGTCCAGAGACCCAGTACTTC.

V gene TRBV7-6 combines with J gene TRBJ2-1; D is perhaps TRBD2 (5 bases). Trimming took 5 bases from V and 4 from J, leaving 15 bases between them. This CDR3 contains 15 residues. Per germline, CDR1 SGHVS and CDR2 FNYEAQ. The CDR3 loop is CASSPGLEIYNEQFF. The DNA for the CDR3 is TGTGCCAGCAGCCCAGGACTGGAAATATACAATGAGCAGTTCTTC. The full variable domain, its missing parts supplied by reference TRBV7-6 and TRBJ2-1, is GAGVSQSPRYKVTKRGQDVALRCDPISGHVSLYWYRQALGQGPEFLTYFNYEAQQDKSGLPNDRFSAERPEGSISTLTIQRTEQRDSAMYRCASSPGLEIYNEQFFGPGTRLTVL.

In its sample, this clone was seen once. The J gene is TRBJ2-5, the V gene TRBV7-2, with 9 bases aligning to TRBD2. The ends lost 1 base at V and 0 bases at J; junction bases unmatched: 3. This CDR3 comprises 16 residues. Germline CDR1 reads SGHTA; CDR2 reads FQGNSA. DNA of the CDR3: TGTGCCAGCAGCTTAGGGCTAGCGGGGTACCAAGAGACCCAGTACTTC. It is translated as CASSLGLAGYQETQYF.

As for this clone: The sample carries other DNA sequences with the same CDR3. The CDR3 here is CASSSGGTEAFF. The CDR3 DNA follows: TGTGCCAGCAGCTCCGGGGGAACTGAAGCTTTCTTT. The chain links TRBV5-6 to TRBJ1-1, with a weak D call TRBD1 (5 bases). Germline V gene data show CDR1 as SGHDT and CDR2 as YYEEEE. The CDR3 extends over 12 amino acids. The ends were cut back, 3 bases at V and 5 bases at J, with 8 bases in the middle.

The gene calls are TRBV28 and TRBJ1-6; D remains unclear. The V gene lost 1 base and the J gene lost 13 bases, with 11 bases spanning the gap. CDR1 MDHEN and CDR2 SYDVKM come from the germline V gene. The CDR3 totals 13 residues. DNA of the CDR3: TGTGCCAGCAGTTTATTTTCCCATTTCCCCCTCCACTTT. Its translation: CASSLFSHFPLHF.

V and J are TRBV5-6 and TRBJ2-7; a possible D gene is TRBD1 (6 bases). There are 15 residues in the CDR3. Germline V CDR1 and CDR2: SGHDT, YYEEEE. Trimming left V 1 base short and J 0 bases short, with 11 bases between. The CDR3 sequence is CASSLLDSPSYEQYF. The CDR3 DNA reads as TGTGCCAGCAGCTTGCTGGACAGTCCCTCCTACGAGCAGTACTTC.

This chain connects TRBV19 to TRBJ1-2, with TRBD1 matching over 7 bases. CDR1 and CDR2 (germline): LNHDA, SQIVND (reference sequence). The CDR3 is 13 amino acids. The J segment lost 6 bases and the V segment lost 5 bases, leaving 6 bases of the junction unmatched. The DNA of the CDR3 is TGTGCCAGTAGTTTACAGGGGAGCAATGGCTACACCTTC. Its protein is CASSLQGSNGYTF.

In its sample, this clone was seen a few times. The V gene is TRBV6-1, the J gene TRBJ2-1; 10 nucleotides align to TRBD1. This CDR3 region has 14 residues. The junction had 8 bases not matched to a gene; V was cut back by 6 bases and J by 9 bases. Per the germline V gene, CDR1 is MNHNS and CDR2 is SASEGT. The CDR3 sequence is CASRPNGQGGEQFF. The CDR3 DNA is TGTGCCAGCAGACCCAACGGACAGGGGGGTGAGCAGTTCTTC.

The chain combines TRBV7-2 with TRBJ2-4; tentative D call: TRBD2 (7 bases). Trimming cost V 6 bases and J 6 bases, with 12 bases left between them. The CDR3 totals 13 residues. CDR1 and CDR2 (germline): SGHTA, FQGNSA. CDR3 loop: CASRPGGSNIQYF. CDR3 bases: TGTGCCAGCAGACCGGGGGGCTCAAACATTCAGTACTTC. Drawing the rest from reference TRBV7-2 and TRBJ2-4, the complete variable domain is GAGVSQSPSNKVTEKGKDVELRCDPISGHTALYWYRQSLGQGLEFLIYFQGNSAPDKSGLPSDRFSAERTGGSVSTLTIQRTQQEDSAVYLCASRPGGSNIQYFGAGTRLSVL.

The chain employs TRBV11-2 and TRBJ2-1; tentatively, D is TRBD2 (5 bases). This CDR3 contains 17 residues. The V gene's germline CDR1 is SGHAT and CDR2 FQNNGV. The germline V and J ends were trimmed by 0 bases and 3 bases, with 15 bases remaining between them. CDR3 coding DNA: TGTGCCAGCAGCTTAGACCTACTAGAACTTGGCTACAATGAGCAGTTCTTC. Translated, it gives CASSLDLLELGYNEQFF.

This chain links TRBV11-2 with TRBJ2-1, with 13 bases identical to TRBD2. The CDR3 spans 16 residues. Germline V gene lookup returns CDR1 SGHAT and CDR2 FQNNGV. V gave up 3 bases and J gave up 7 bases; unmatched junction bases: 6. CDR3 amino acids: CASSFTSGGVLNEQFF. The CDR3 DNA reads as TGTGCCAGCAGCTTTACTAGCGGGGGGGTTTTGAATGAGCAGTTCTTC.

The V call is TRBV11-3, the J call TRBJ2-3; 7 positions agree with TRBD2. With 3 bases clipped from V and 2 bases from J, the junction kept 8 bases outside the gene matches. CDR3 length equals 16 residues. The germline V gene has CDR1 SGHNT and CDR2 YENEEA. CDR3 sequence reads: CASSFQAGLNTDTQYF. The CDR3 nucleotides are TGTGCCAGCAGCTTCCAAGCGGGGCTGAACACAGATACGCAGTATTTT. The full variable domain, in which reference TRBV11-3 and TRBJ2-3 provide the parts outside the CDR3, is EAGVVQSPRYKIIEKKQPVAFWCNPISGHNTLYWYLQNLGQGPELLIRYENEEAVDDSQLPKDRFSAERLKGVDSTLKIQPAELGDSAVYLCASSFQAGLNTDTQYFGPGTRLTVL.

The gene calls are TRBV15 and TRBJ1-5; 9 bases are a match to TRBD1. V shed 5 bases and J 4 bases; nucleotides not matched to a gene: 6. CDR1 and CDR2 (germline): LNHNV, YYDKDF (reference sequence). The CDR3 is made up of 15 amino acids. The CDR3 region has the DNA TGTGCCACCAGCTGGGGACAGGGCCCAAATCAGCCCCAGCATTTT. Its protein is CATSWGQGPNQPQHF.

The V and J genes are TRBV4-2 and TRBJ2-7; D may be TRBD2 (5 bases). Trimming cost V 1 base and J 2 bases, with 15 bases left between them. Germline assignment: CDR1 LGHNA and CDR2 YNFKEQ. CDR3 size: 16 residues. CDR3 DNA: TGTGCCAGCAGCCAAGTGGGAGTACCAGCAACCTACGAGCAGTACTTC. Its translation: CASSQVGVPATYEQYF.

A word on this clone: A read error may produce the germline difference seen at one junction end. The V call is TRBV7-9, the J call TRBJ2-2; D call uncertain. Germline V gives CDR1 SEHNR, CDR2 FQNEAQ (reference sequence). This CDR3 contains 15 residues. In DNA form, the CDR3 reads TGTTCCAGCAGCATAGACTTGGCGAACACCGGGGAGCTGTTTTTT. Protein sequence: CSSSIDLANTGELFF. The full variable domain, its missing parts supplied by reference TRBV7-9 and TRBJ2-2, is DTGVSQNPRHKITKRGQNVTFRCDPISEHNRLYWYRQTLGQGPEFLTYFQNEAQLEKSRLLSDRFSAERPKGSFSTLEIQRTEQGDSAMYLCSSSIDLANTGELFFGEGSRLTVL.

V gene TRBV11-2 combines with J gene TRBJ2-7, with 7 bases aligning to TRBD1. The V gene's germline CDR1 is SGHAT and CDR2 FQNNGV. This CDR3 is 14 amino acids long. J was trimmed by 0 bases and V by 6 bases; bases with no gene match: 5. The CDR3 nucleotides read TGTGCCAGCAGGTCGACAGGGAGCTCCTACGAGCAGTACTTC. It yields the protein CASRSTGSSYEQYF.

This clone was picked up one time. V usage is TRBV28 and J usage is TRBJ2-7; 13 bases are shared with TRBD2. The CDR3 covers 16 residues. The germline CDR1 and CDR2 sequences are MDHEN and SYDVKM. Trimming took 6 bases from V and 2 from J; bases not matched to a gene: 7. In nucleotides, the CDR3 is TGTGCCAGCAGCGGACTAGCGGGGGATAAGGCCTACGAGCAGTACTTC. This encodes CASSGLAGDKAYEQYF. The whole variable domain, filled in from reference TRBV28 and TRBJ2-7, reads DVKVTQSSRYLVKRTGEKVFLECVQDMDHENMFWYRQDPGLGLRLIYFSYDVKMKEKGDIPEGYSVSREKKERFSLILESASTNQTSMYLCASSGLAGDKAYEQYFGPGTRLTVT.

The rearrangement uses TRBV9 and TRBJ1-1, with D maybe TRBD1 (6 bases). Germline V lookup: CDR1 SGDLS, CDR2 YYNGEE. This CDR3 is 17 amino acids long. The germline V and J ends were trimmed by 0 bases and 3 bases, with 18 bases remaining between them. The CDR3, as DNA: TGTGCCAGCAGCGTAGGGATCAGGGGAAGGGAAGACACTGAAGCTTTCTTT. It yields the protein CASSVGIRGREDTEAFF.

The V gene is TRBV30, the J gene TRBJ2-5; 7 bases are shared with TRBD2. CDR3 length equals 11 residues. The V segment lost 7 bases and the J segment 5 bases; nucleotides outside the gene matches: 4. Germline V gene data show CDR1 as GTSNPN and CDR2 as SVGIG (reference sequence). The CDR3 DNA reads as TGTGCCTCCGGGGAGGGGGAGACCCAGTACTTC. This encodes CASGEGETQYF. The whole variable domain, remainder taken from reference TRBV30 and TRBJ2-5, is SQTIHQWPATLVQPVGSPLSLECTVEGTSNPNLYWYRQAAGRGLQLLFYSVGIGQISSEVPQNLSASRPQDRQFILSSKKLLLSDSGFYLCASGEGETQYFGPGTRLLVL.

V usage is TRBV11-3 and J usage is TRBJ1-1; 10 positions match TRBD1. Trimming at V came to 5 bases and at J to 6 bases, leaving 3 bases not matched to a gene. This CDR3 contains 13 residues. CDR1 and CDR2 from the germline V gene are SGHNT and YENEEA. The CDR3 region is CASSTGQGAEAFF. The DNA of the CDR3 is TGTGCCAGCAGCACCGGACAGGGGGCTGAAGCTTTCTTT.

J is TRBJ2-7 and V is TRBV9, with 7 bases identical to TRBD1. This CDR3 contains 13 residues. Unmatched junction bases numbered 6, after V lost 3 bases and J lost 6 bases. The germline gives CDR1 SGDLS, CDR2 YYNGEE. The CDR3 here is CASSASTGFEQYF. DNA of the CDR3: TGTGCCAGCAGCGCTTCGACAGGGTTCGAGCAGTACTTC.